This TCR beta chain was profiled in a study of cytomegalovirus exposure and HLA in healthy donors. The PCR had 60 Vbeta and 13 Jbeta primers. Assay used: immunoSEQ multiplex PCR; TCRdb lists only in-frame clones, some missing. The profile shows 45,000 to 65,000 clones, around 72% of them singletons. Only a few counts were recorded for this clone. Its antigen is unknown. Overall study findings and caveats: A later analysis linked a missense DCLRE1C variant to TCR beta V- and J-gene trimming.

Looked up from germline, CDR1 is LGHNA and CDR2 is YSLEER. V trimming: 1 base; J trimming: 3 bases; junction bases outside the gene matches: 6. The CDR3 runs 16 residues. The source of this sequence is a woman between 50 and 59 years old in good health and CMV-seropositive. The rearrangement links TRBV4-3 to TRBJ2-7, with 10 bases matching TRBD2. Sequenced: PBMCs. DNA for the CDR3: TGCGCCAGCAGCCAAGGTTGGACTAGCGGACTCTACGAGCAGTACTTC. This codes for CASSQGWTSGLYEQYF.